This T cell receptor beta chain was found in a study of blood T cell repertoires in COVID-19. Study in general: Samples representing acute and convalescent COVID-19 were sourced from the United States, Italy and Spain. From T cells, B-cell-depleted T cells, or PBMCs came the material, which was cDNA or gDNA.

The trim removed 2 bases at V and 4 bases at J, leaving 7 bases unmatched. Germline V gene lookup returns CDR1 MNHEY and CDR2 SMNVEV (reference sequence). CDR3 size: 16 residues. In the original workflow: Estimated nucleated cell counts came from reference gene primer amplification. TCRdb's table, derived via immunoSEQ multiplex PCR, lists solely in-frame clones and lacks some. V, J and clone size are those of that table, while D and trimming were read from the DNA. The data contain approximately 200,000 clones, around 85% of them singletons. The origin of this receptor is a man between 40 and 49 years old who had recovered from COVID-19. Sequencing was carried out using PBMCs or T cells enriched from blood (not recorded which). The rearrangement links TRBV27 to TRBJ2-2, with TRBD2 matching over 7 bases. CDR3 amino acids: CASSLLGGKGTGELFF. As DNA, the CDR3 is TGTGCCAGCAGTTTACTCGGGGGGAAGGGCACCGGGGAGCTGTTTTTT.